This T cell receptor (beta chain) is from a study of T cells expressing NK-cell markers (dated by TCRdb to 2018 to 2020). For the study in its entirety: Several donors provided sorted CD3+CD56+NKG2C+, CD3+CD56+NKG2C- and CD3+CD56-NKG2C+ T-cell subsets, whose TCR beta-chain repertoires were profiled. Sequencing of the libraries produced 2 x 150 bp reads on Illumina HiSeq 2000/2500, MiSeq or NextSeq. Seven of the eight sequenced donors were HCMV-seropositive and one was HCMV-seronegative. All eight donors whose samples were sequenced were randomly selected healthy volunteers, three of them men and five women.

HCMV serostatus was determined by detecting HCMV-specific IgG in serum with a commercial ELISA kit. Ficoll density gradient centrifugation was used to isolate peripheral blood mononuclear cells from blood. The run used an Illumina HiSeq 2000. TCR beta cDNA libraries were made by 5'RACE template switching that added a universal primer site and unique molecular identifiers. Synthesis of cDNA was primed from the TCR beta constant segment and was followed by two consecutive PCR amplification steps. Regarding the original processing steps: Reads were demultiplexed and grouped by UMI with MIGEC, and clonotypes were assembled and quantified with MiTCR. To exclude erroneous sequences, only TCR cDNA sequences supported by at least two reads were retained. The tcR package was used for downstream repertoire analysis, and clonotypes were matched across fractions by CDR3 nucleotide sequence plus V segment. Antigen specificity was annotated against VDJdb with VDJmatch, allowing one amino acid substitution in CDR3. TCRdb reprocessed the sequencing reads and holds a single record per CDR3 protein sequence, with no DNA. The V and J calls and clone size are TCRdb's, not the authors'. This sample's table contains approximately 380,000 distinct CDR3 sequences. The top ten clones comprise roughly 5.2% of the sample.

The CDR3, from cysteine to phenylalanine, totals 13 residues. No DNA sequence is on record. The study at large found these results: It remained unclear whether the expanded NKG2C-expressing T cell clones were specific for HCMV antigens. In 5 to 7 donors, the dominant CD3+CD56+NKG2C+ clonotypes ranked among the top 10 CD8+ clonotypes, making up about 1.0-7.5% of CD8+ T cells. Those dominant clonotypes were again the most abundant among CD3+CD56-NKG2C+ cells in a few donors, at roughly 25-65%.

Note on this clonotype: Its binding antigen is unknown.

The V and J segments used are TRBV12-3 or TRBV12-4 and TRBJ2-1; lacking DNA, the TRBD1 call made by TCRdb goes unchecked. Sequenced material: blood T cells: a sorted CD56 or NKG2C T cell subset, CD4+ or CD8+ T cells, or bulk PBMC T cells (not recorded which). The receptor was isolated from a man aged 18 to 69 in good health. CDR3 reads: CASSLKSGTAQFF.